A single sample gave rise to the 27 T cell receptor beta chains below, sequenced in a study of beta chain features in type 1 diabetes. Sequencing targeted expressed TCRB transcripts, as all isolated RNA had been reverse transcribed. The assay was immunoSEQ multiplex PCR, and TCRdb's table has in-frame clones only and misses some. The table shows tens of thousands of clones, with roughly 50% occurring only once. The specimen sequenced was stem cell memory CD4+ T cells from blood. These receptors all stem from a woman aged 25 to 39 in good health.

J is TRBJ2-7 and V is TRBV2, with a possible D match to TRBD2 (5 bases). V was pared by 6 bases and J by 4 bases, with 19 bases between. The CDR3 consists of 15 residues. Germline V gives CDR1 SNHLY, CDR2 FYNNEI. The CDR3 coding sequence is TGTGCCAGCAGGATGGACTCATCAAGCTTATACGAGCAGTACTTC. It codes for CASRMDSSSLYEQYF.

The J gene is TRBJ1-2, the V gene TRBV7-2; tentatively, D is TRBD1 (5 bases). The CDR3 has 16 residues. V lost 5 bases and J lost 1, with 17 bases in between. The germline V gene has CDR1 SGHTA and CDR2 FQGNSA. CDR3 amino acids: CASSPARALRNYGYTF. The CDR3, as DNA: TGTGCCAGCAGCCCAGCCAGGGCTTTGCGTAACTATGGCTACACCTTC.

In the case of this clone: One end of the junction is discordant with germline, which a read error may explain. This chain uses TRBV7-8 with TRBJ1-5, with D unresolved. The germline V gene has CDR1 SGHVS and CDR2 FQNEAQ. The length of the CDR3 is 15 residues. The CDR3 sequence: CANSLAQNSNQPQHF. CDR3 DNA: TGTGCCAACAGCTTAGCTCAAAATAGCAATCAGCCCCAGCATTTT.

The genes are TRBV30 and TRBJ1-2; TRBD1 matches at 8 bases. With V trimmed by 3 bases and J by 1 base, 7 bases remained unmatched. The length of the CDR3 is 15 residues. Germline CDR1 is GTSNPN and CDR2 is SVGIG (reference sequence). The CDR3: CAWRRQGYSNYGYTF. CDR3 DNA sequence: TGTGCCTGGAGGCGACAGGGGTACAGTAACTATGGCTACACCTTC.

The chain couples TRBV21-1 to TRBJ1-4. TRBV21-1 is labeled a pseudogene. The CDR3 has 14 amino acids. In DNA, the CDR3 is TGTGCCAGCAGCTTTAGAGGGATTGATGAAAAACTGTTTTTT. Protein product: CASSFRGIDEKLFF.

The chain uses TRBV7-3 and TRBJ1-1, with D uncertain. This CDR3 spans 15 amino acids. Germline lookup yields CDR1 SGHTA and CDR2 FQGTGA. V was shortened by 2 bases and J by 3 bases, with 13 bases between the two germline ends. CDR3 in DNA: TGTGCCAGCAGCTTATCCTCAGATTCCTACACTGAAGCTTTCTTT. This encodes CASSLSSDSYTEAFF.

This clone appeared once. The chain joins TRBV11-1 to TRBJ2-3; 11 nucleotides align to TRBD2. Per germline, CDR1 SGHAT and CDR2 FQDESV (reference sequence). CDR3 size: 16 residues. Trimming took 5 bases from V and 2 from J; bases not matched to a gene: 6. The CDR3 protein is CASSPRTSGFTDTQYF. The CDR3 DNA sequence: TGTGCCAGCAGCCCAAGGACTAGCGGGTTCACAGATACGCAGTATTTT.

The rearrangement uses TRBV28 and TRBJ2-7; 12 positions agree with TRBD1. Germline V gene sequence: CDR1 MDHEN, CDR2 SYDVKM. Trimming removed 6 bases from V and 2 bases from J; junction bases left unmatched: 11. This CDR3 contains 17 residues. The CDR3 coding sequence is TGTGCCAGCAGCCATGGGACAGGGGGCATACCGCCCTACGAGCAGTACTTC. Encoded protein: CASSHGTGGIPPYEQYF.

This sequence joins TRBV7-3 and TRBJ1-2; tentatively, D is TRBD1 (5 bases). This CDR3 has 15 residues. CDR1 SGHTA and CDR2 FQGTGA come from the germline V gene. Trimming removed 4 bases at V and 6 bases at J, with 18 bases between. CDR3 in DNA: TGTGCCAGCAGCTCAGGACAACCCCAGGTCGATGGCTACACCTTC. Translated: CASSSGQPQVDGYTF.

This chain connects TRBV9 to TRBJ1-1; 7 bases agree with TRBD1. The CDR3 is made up of 14 amino acids. The junction had 1 base not matched to a gene; V was cut back by 0 bases and J by 2 bases. Germline CDR1 and CDR2: SGDLS and YYNGEE. In DNA, the CDR3 is TGTGCCAGCAGCGTAGACAGGGGTAACACTGAAGCTTTCTTT. As protein: CASSVDRGNTEAFF.

The J gene is TRBJ2-1, the V gene TRBV9, with TRBD2 matching over 12 bases. J was trimmed by 5 bases and V by 4 bases; bases with no gene match: 4. The germline gives CDR1 SGDLS, CDR2 YYNGEE. This CDR3 region has 15 residues. DNA for the CDR3: TGTGCCAGCAGCCTAGCGGGAGGGATCGACAATGAGCAGTTCTTC. This encodes CASSLAGGIDNEQFF. The full variable domain, in which reference TRBV9 and TRBJ2-1 provide the parts outside the CDR3, is DSGVTQTPKHLITATGQRVTLRCSPRSGDLSVYWYQQSLDQGLQFLIQYYNGEERAKGNILERFSAQQFPDLHSELNLSSLELGDSALYFCASSLAGGIDNEQFFGPGTRLTVL.

The chain joins TRBV30 to TRBJ1-5; D possibly corresponds to TRBD1 (5 bases). The germline V and J ends were trimmed by 0 bases and 4 bases, with 13 bases remaining between them. There are 15 residues in the CDR3. Germline CDR1 and CDR2: GTSNPN and SVGIG (reference sequence). The CDR3 DNA sequence: TGTGCCTGGAGTGTAATGGGGACTGGAAATCAGCCCCAGCATTTT. Translating it yields CAWSVMGTGNQPQHF.

The sample holds a few counts of this clone. The CDR3 DNA reads TGCAGCGTTGACAGGACAGGGGCTGGCTACACCTTC. Translated, it gives CSVDRTGAGYTF. This chain links TRBV29-1 with TRBJ1-2; 9 positions match TRBD1. Per the germline V gene, CDR1 is SQVTM and CDR2 is ANQGSEA. The ends lost 3 bases at V and 7 bases at J; junction bases unmatched: 3. The CDR3 totals 12 residues.

The V and J genes are TRBV7-2 and TRBJ1-5; no firm D call. From germline, CDR1 is SGHTA and CDR2 FQGNSA. The length of the CDR3 is 12 residues. V lost 4 bases and J lost 4, with 5 bases in between. The CDR3 protein is CASSSPNQPQHF. CDR3 nucleotides: TGTGCCAGCAGCTCTCCGAATCAGCCCCAGCATTTT.

By its share, this clone is medium-sized (0.01 to 0.1%). The chain uses TRBV7-2 and TRBJ2-7; 10 nucleotides align to TRBD2. Trimming at V came to 7 bases and at J to 4 bases, leaving 1 base not matched to a gene. From germline, CDR1 is SGHTA and CDR2 FQGNSA. This CDR3 has 12 residues. CDR3 sequence: CASTAGGYEQYF. Here the CDR3 DNA reads TGTGCCAGCACAGCGGGAGGGTACGAGCAGTACTTC.

The chain recombines TRBV19 with TRBJ2-5; TRBD2 aligns across 7 bases. Germline V gene data show CDR1 as LNHDA and CDR2 as SQIVND (reference sequence). The V and J ends lost 3 bases and 5 bases, in that order; junction bases with no gene match: 6. The CDR3 is 14 residues long. CDR3 bases: TGTGCCAGTAGTATGCGACTAGCCGGGGAGACCCAGTACTTC. Its translation: CASSMRLAGETQYF.

This clone appeared a few times. The rearrangement joins TRBV11-2 to TRBJ2-2; D is perhaps TRBD1 (6 bases). Trimming took off 5 bases at V and 3 bases at J, with 10 bases between the two ends. CDR3 length: 14 residues. The germline V gene encodes CDR1 SGHAT and CDR2 FQNNGV. The CDR3 coding sequence is TGTGCCAGCAGCGAGAACAGGGACACCGGGGAGCTGTTTTTT. Translating gives CASSENRDTGELFF.

This clone turned up a few times. J is TRBJ2-5 and V is TRBV11-1; no firm D call. From germline, CDR1 is SGHAT and CDR2 FQDESV (reference sequence). This CDR3 has 13 amino acids. V was clipped by 2 bases and J by 5 bases, with 9 bases between them. The CDR3 here is CASSLWAMETQYF. The CDR3 bases are TGTGCCAGCAGCTTATGGGCGATGGAGACCCAGTACTTC.

The CDR3 reads CASSPNRGYEQYF. CDR3 sequence (DNA): TGTGCCAGCAGCCCAAATAGGGGCTACGAGCAGTACTTC. The J gene is TRBJ2-7, the V gene TRBV7-2; D is possibly TRBD1 (5 bases). Germline CDR1 and CDR2: SGHTA and FQGNSA. V was clipped by 5 bases and J by 3 bases, with 11 bases between them. CDR3 length: 13 residues.

The chain joins TRBV4-3 to TRBJ2-7; 10 nucleotides line up with TRBD1. Germline V gene lookup returns CDR1 LGHNA and CDR2 YSLEER. The ends lost 3 bases at V and 4 bases at J; junction bases unmatched: 6. This CDR3 is built from 15 residues. CDR3 residues: CASSQTGQGRYEQYF. DNA of the CDR3: TGCGCCAGCAGCCAGACGGGACAGGGGAGATACGAGCAGTACTTC.

This clone was seen a few times. The gene calls are TRBV20-1 and TRBJ1-5, with unresolved D. Germline V gene data show CDR1 as DFQATT and CDR2 as SNEGSKA (reference sequence). The V and J ends lost 1 base and 7 bases respectively, with 2 bases between them. The CDR3 covers 10 residues. This CDR3 reads CSARAQPQHF. The CDR3 region has the DNA TGCAGTGCTAGAGCGCAGCCCCAGCATTTT.

The chain uses TRBV5-4 and TRBJ2-1; 7 bases are shared with TRBD2. V dropped 2 bases and J dropped 0; count of bases not matched to a gene: 2. CDR3 length equals 15 residues. Germline assignment: CDR1 SGHNT and CDR2 YYREEE (reference sequence). The DNA of the CDR3 is TGTGCCAGCAGCTTCGCTAGCGGCTCCTACAATGAGCAGTTCTTC. Translated, it gives CASSFASGSYNEQFF.

Only a few counts were recorded for this clone. The rearrangement uses TRBV25-1 and TRBJ2-7; 9 bases agree with TRBD1. Germline lookup yields CDR1 MGHDK and CDR2 SYGVNS. V lost 6 bases to trimming and J lost 6 bases; unmatched junction nucleotides: 6. This CDR3 comprises 13 residues. The CDR3 is CASRQGAAGEQYF. The CDR3 DNA reads as TGTGCCAGCAGACAGGGGGCTGCGGGCGAGCAGTACTTC.

The chain combines TRBV27 with TRBJ1-5, with 7 bases aligning to TRBD1. Germline V gives CDR1 MNHEY, CDR2 SMNVEV (reference sequence). The CDR3 has 13 residues. With 5 bases clipped from V and 5 bases from J, the junction kept 3 bases outside the gene matches. CDR3 region: CASSDDRDQPQHF. In DNA form, the CDR3 reads TGTGCCAGCAGTGACGACAGGGATCAGCCCCAGCATTTT.

The rearrangement joins TRBV5-1 to TRBJ2-5; TRBD2 aligns across 7 bases. J was trimmed by 2 bases and V by 6 bases; bases with no gene match: 10. Looked up from germline, CDR1 is SGHRS and CDR2 is YFSETQ. CDR3 length: 15 amino acids. The CDR3 DNA follows: TGCGCCAGCACCCCTTCCGAGCGGGAACAAGAGACCCAGTACTTC. Protein sequence: CASTPSEREQETQYF.

This clone was found a few times. The V gene is TRBV5-4, the J gene TRBJ2-1; 8 bases align to TRBD2. This CDR3 comprises 15 residues. V shed 7 bases and J 6 bases; nucleotides not matched to a gene: 12. Germline values: CDR1 SGHNT, CDR2 YYREEE (reference sequence). The CDR3 DNA reads as TGTGCCAGCCTCCCTGGAAGCGGGAGCCTCAATGAGCAGTTCTTC. This sequence encodes CASLPGSGSLNEQFF. Supplemented by reference TRBV5-4 and TRBJ2-1, the full variable domain reads ETGVTQSPTHLIKTRGQQVTLRCSSQSGHNTVSWYQQALGQGPQFIFQYYREEENGRGNFPPRFSGLQFPNYSSELNVNALELDDSALYLCASLPGSGSLNEQFFGPGTRLTVL.

This clone occurred once. J is TRBJ2-5 and V is TRBV27; D gene ambiguous. Germline V gene data show CDR1 as MNHEY and CDR2 as SMNVEV (reference sequence). V was cut by 8 bases and J by 5 bases, with 27 bases left in between. The CDR3 is 17 residues long. The CDR3 loop reads CASQPSSSRIPWETQYF. The DNA for the CDR3 is TGTGCCAGCCAGCCTTCTTCGTCCAGGATACCATGGGAGACCCAGTACTTC.